The T cell receptor (beta chain) under discussion was sequenced for a study of breast tumors, draining lymph nodes, adjacent tissues. Study results and limitations: Tumors had less TCR diversity than lymph nodes, more than nontumor tissue. Findings are consistent with lymph node origin and intratumoral expansion of most tumor T cells.

There are many counts of this clonotype. Its cognate antigen is unknown. TCRdb reanalysed the multiplex PCR reads using MiXCR and keeps one entry per CDR3 protein. The sample shows about 13,000 distinct CDR3 sequences, 50% of them seen only once. V shed 4 bases, J shed 1 base, and the junction held 8 bases outside the gene matches. The CDR3 has 16 residues. In germline, CDR1 is SGHDT, CDR2 YYEEEE. The V and J genes are TRBV5-6 and TRBJ2-4, with 7 bases that match TRBD1. The TCR was taken from a female donor with breast cancer. Some clones in this sample may be carry-over from other donors' samples. Material for sequencing was tumor-adjacent breast tissue. Written as DNA, the CDR3 is TGTGCCAGCAGCACCCGGGACAGAAATGCCAAAAACATTCAGTACTTC. Translated, it gives CASSTRDRNAKNIQYF.